These T cell receptor beta chains were read from a single sample in a study of tumor T cells in aggressive B-cell lymphoma. Clones were read by immunoSEQ multiplex PCR, and TCRdb kept only the in-frame ones, dropping some. The sample holds under 4,500 clones, just over 85% seen once. The sample consisted of tumor tissue. The receptors were sampled from an adult with diffuse large B cell lymphoma. Both conserved end residues are part of each CDR3. A D gene is named only where the DNA matches it firmly. A clone size is listed for some rows: how often the clone was seen (once, few, many), or a class if it is expanded.

TRBJ1-2,NA,NA,TRBV2,CASSEVTDLLDYGYTF,TGTGCCAGCAGTGAGGTGACAGATCTGTTAGACTATGGCTACACCTTC
TRBJ1-5,TRBD1,NA,TRBV9,CASSVEVSHLAGGFSFNQPQHF,TGTGCCAGCAGCGTAGAAGTTAGCCATTTGGCAGGGGGGTTCTCCTTTAATCAGCCCCAGCATTTT
TRBJ2-7,NA,once,TRBV9,CASSVSGGYEQYF,TGTGCCAGCAGCGTCTCTGGAGGATACGAGCAGTACTTC
TRBJ1-3,TRBD1,once,TRBV5-6,CASSFPTGGNTIYF,TGTGCCAGCAGCTTCCCGACAGGGGGAAACACCATATATTTT
TRBJ2-2,NA,NA,TRBV11-2,CASSLVGAGVQGELFF,TGTGCCAGCAGCTTAGTTGGGGCAGGGGTCCAGGGGGAGCTGTTTTTT
TRBJ2-5,NA,once,TRBV7-2,CASKNRNQETQYF,TGTGCCAGCAAAAACAGGAACCAAGAGACCCAGTACTTC
TRBJ1-1,NA,NA,TRBV27,CASTQGGEAFF,TGTGCCAGCACCCAGGGAGGTGAAGCTTTCTTT
TRBJ2-4,TRBD2,NA,TRBV28,CASSLSRLAGENKNIQYF,TGTGCCAGCAGTTTATCCCGACTAGCGGGGGAGAACAAAAACATTCAGTACTTC
TRBJ1-4,NA,NA,TRBV6-4,CASSDLRGREATNEKLFF,TGTGCCAGCAGTGACCTCCGTGGGAGGGAAGCAACTAATGAAAAACTGTTTTTT
TRBJ1-1,NA,NA,TRBV7-2,CASSQVNTEAFF,TGTGCCAGCAGCCAGGTGAACACTGAAGCTTTCTTT
TRBJ2-7,TRBD2,NA,TRBV7-2,CASSWGGSPGDEQYF,TGTGCCAGCAGCTGGGGGGGGAGCCCTGGGGACGAGCAGTACTTC
TRBJ2-5,TRBD2,NA,TRBV28,CASSMWRGGQETQYF,TGTGCCAGCAGTATGTGGCGGGGGGGACAAGAGACCCAGTACTTC
TRBJ2-7,TRBD1,NA,TRBV7-2,CASSLVSGQGVQSYEQYF,TGTGCCAGCAGCTTAGTTTCGGGACAGGGGGTCCAATCCTACGAGCAGTACTTC
TRBJ1-5,NA,NA,TRBV30,CAWSADSNQPQHF,TGTGCCTGGAGCGCAGATAGCAATCAGCCCCAGCATTTT
TRBJ2-1,NA,NA,TRBV7-6,CASSYSGSSSYNEQFF,TGTGCCAGCAGCTACAGCGGGTCGAGCTCCTACAATGAGCAGTTCTTC
TRBJ2-7,TRBD1,few,TRBV6-1,CATDSLGQGSNEQYF,TGTGCCACCGACTCATTGGGACAGGGGTCAAACGAGCAGTACTTC
TRBJ1-1,NA,NA,TRBV2,CASSTGRNTEAFF,TGTGCCAGCAGTACAGGGAGGAACACTGAAGCTTTCTTT
TRBJ1-5,TRBD1,NA,TRBV4-3,CASSQRTGSNQPQHF,TGCGCCAGCAGCCAACGGACAGGGAGCAATCAGCCCCAGCATTTT
TRBJ1-2,NA,NA,TRBV7-2,CASSLNGAGYTF,TGTGCCAGCAGCTTAAATGGGGCTGGCTACACCTTC
TRBJ2-5,TRBD2,NA,TRBV11-1,CASSPDGLAGGRYEETQYF,TGTGCCAGCAGCCCCGACGGGCTAGCGGGGGGCCGGTACGAAGAGACCCAGTACTTC
TRBJ2-7,TRBD1,NA,TRBV19,CASSISQGEQYF,TGTGCCAGTAGTATTTCACAGGGGGAGCAGTACTTC
TRBJ1-6,NA,NA,TRBV4-1,CATLRKYHRDSSYNSPLHF,TGCGCCACCCTGCGAAAGTACCACAGGGATAGCTCCTATAATTCACCCCTCCACTTT
TRBJ2-5,NA,NA,TRBV5-6,CASLRRRGGLGTQYF,TGTGCCAGCCTAAGGAGGAGGGGCGGCTTAGGGACCCAGTACTTC
TRBJ1-2,NA,NA,TRBV5-6,CASSLSQAYGYTF,TGTGCCAGCAGCTTGAGCCAGGCCTATGGCTACACCTTC
TRBJ1-3,NA,NA,TRBV9,CASSADIAGNTIYF,TGTGCCAGCAGCGCTGACATTGCTGGAAACACCATATATTTT
TRBJ1-1,NA,NA,TRBV9,CASSGQGWNTEAFF,TGTGCCAGCAGCGGCCAGGGGTGGAACACTGAAGCTTTCTTT
TRBJ1-5,NA,NA,TRBV30,CAWSSGGHQPQHF,TGTGCCTGGAGTTCGGGGGGTCATCAGCCCCAGCATTTT
TRBJ2-3,TRBD2,few,TRBV25-1,CASSETGWEASGERF,TGTGCCAGCAGTGAAACAGGGTGGGAGGCTAGCGGGGAACGGTTT
TRBJ1-3,TRBD1,NA,TRBV11-1,CASSFDRAGNTIYF,TGTGCCAGCAGCTTCGACAGGGCCGGCAACACCATATATTTT
TRBJ1-3,NA,NA,TRBV7-2,CASSTWSGNTIYF,TGTGCCAGCAGCACCTGGTCCGGGAATACCATATATTTT
TRBJ2-5,TRBD1,NA,TRBV19,CASRTGQQETQYF,TGTGCCAGCCGGACAGGCCAACAAGAGACCCAGTACTTC
TRBJ1-2,TRBD1,once,TRBV19,CACRGQGSSQYGYTF,TGTGCCTGCAGAGGACAGGGATCCTCCCAGTATGGCTACACCTTC
TRBJ1-2,NA,NA,TRBV9,CASSVGVANYGYTF,TGTGCCAGCAGCGTAGGTGTAGCCAACTATGGCTACACCTTC
TRBJ1-1,NA,few,TRBV10-2,CASGGGESFF,TGCGCCTCCGGCGGGGGGGAGTCTTTCTTT
TRBJ1-3,NA,NA,TRBV14,CASSSSGSTIYF,TGTGCCAGCAGCTCGTCGGGGAGCACCATATATTTT
TRBJ2-3,NA,NA,TRBV2,CASRLAPDTQYF,TGTGCCAGCCGGCTAGCGCCAGATACGCAGTATTTT